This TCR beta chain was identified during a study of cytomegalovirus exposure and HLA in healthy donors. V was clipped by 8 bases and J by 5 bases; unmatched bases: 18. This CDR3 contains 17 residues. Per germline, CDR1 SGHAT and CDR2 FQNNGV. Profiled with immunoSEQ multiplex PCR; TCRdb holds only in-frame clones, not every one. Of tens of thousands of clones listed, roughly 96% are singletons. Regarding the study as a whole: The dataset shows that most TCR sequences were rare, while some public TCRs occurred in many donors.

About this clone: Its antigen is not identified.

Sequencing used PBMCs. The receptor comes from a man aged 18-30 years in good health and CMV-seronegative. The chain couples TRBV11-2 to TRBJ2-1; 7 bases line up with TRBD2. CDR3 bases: TGTGCCAGCGCCTCAGGCCCGGCTAGCGGATATAACAATGAGCAGTTCTTC. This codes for CASASGPASGYNNEQFF.